The 31 T cell receptor beta chains listed next were all sequenced from one sample in a study of PD-L1 blockade in urothelial cancer. Using immunoSEQ multiplex PCR, the repertoire was profiled, and TCRdb retains in-frame clones only, with some absent. This table holds 85,000 to 130,000 clones, roughly nine tenths found once. The source was PBMCs, collected around atezolizumab (anti-PD-L1) treatment. The receptors shown here come from a woman of 80 years or more with urothelial cancer.

V usage is TRBV28 and J usage is TRBJ2-1; 11 nucleotides align to TRBD2. The CDR3 loop spans 17 amino acids. Trimming at V came to 1 base and at J to 6 bases, leaving 8 bases not matched to a gene. CDR1 is MDHEN and CDR2 is SYDVKM in the germline V gene. Here the CDR3 DNA reads TGTGCCAGCAGTTTATCGAGACTAGCGGGATCCCTCAATGAGCAGTTCTTC. This translates into CASSLSRLAGSLNEQFF.

This chain links TRBV7-9 with TRBJ2-7; 11 bases match TRBD1. The CDR3 has 17 residues. Germline CDR1 reads SEHNR; CDR2 reads FQNEAQ (reference sequence). The V and J ends lost 0 bases and 0 bases, in that order; junction bases with no gene match: 4. The CDR3 loop reads CASSLAGTGGNSYEQYF. The DNA for the CDR3 is TGTGCCAGCAGCTTAGCCGGGACAGGGGGGAACTCCTACGAGCAGTACTTC.

This clone is a singleton in its sample. V gene TRBV15 combines with J gene TRBJ1-2, with TRBD1 matching over 8 bases. V lost 3 bases to trimming and J lost 4 bases; unmatched junction nucleotides: 7. Germline loops: CDR1 LNHNV, CDR2 YYDKDF (reference sequence). There are 15 residues in the CDR3. CDR3 sequence reads: CATSSETGVGYGYTF. CDR3 coding DNA: TGTGCCACCAGCAGCGAGACAGGGGTAGGCTATGGCTACACCTTC.

The chain uses TRBV19 and TRBJ2-2, with D perhaps TRBD1 (5 bases). The germline V and J ends were trimmed by 7 bases and 1 base, with 16 bases remaining between them. CDR3 length equals 16 residues. Germline CDR1 reads LNHDA; CDR2 reads SQIVND (reference sequence). The CDR3 protein is CASTDTGRVNTGELFF. CDR3 DNA sequence: TGTGCCAGTACAGATACGGGCAGGGTGAACACCGGGGAGCTGTTTTTT.

This chain joins TRBV2 and TRBJ2-1; possibly TRBD2 for D (6 bases). The CDR3 is 14 amino acids. Per the germline V gene, CDR1 is SNHLY and CDR2 is FYNNEI. The germline V and J ends were trimmed by 6 bases and 8 bases, with 17 bases remaining between them. CDR3 in amino acids: CASRDRTNLHEQFF. Written as DNA, the CDR3 is TGTGCCAGCAGGGACCGGACTAACCTCCATGAGCAGTTCTTC.

The chain has TRBV5-1 and TRBJ2-7; 9 nucleotides line up with TRBD2. Unmatched junction bases numbered 6, after V lost 4 bases and J lost 4 bases. The V gene's germline CDR1 is SGHRS and CDR2 YFSETQ. The CDR3 sequence is 14 residues long. CDR3 loop: CASSLSLAGYEQYF. The CDR3 coding sequence is TGCGCCAGCAGCCTATCTCTAGCGGGATACGAGCAGTACTTC. The variable domain in full, with the rest retrieved from reference TRBV5-1 and TRBJ2-7, is KAGVTQTPRYLIKTRGQQVTLSCSPISGHRSVSWYQQTPGQGLQFLFEYFSETQRNKGNFPGRFSGRQFSNSRSEMNVSTLELGDSALYLCASSLSLAGYEQYFGPGTRLTVT.

The chain joins TRBV5-4 to TRBJ2-1; no definite D call. V was shortened by 3 bases and J by 3 bases, with 10 bases between the two germline ends. Germline V lookup: CDR1 SGHNT, CDR2 YYREEE (reference sequence). The CDR3 extends over 14 amino acids. This chain's CDR3 is CASSYYTGYNEQFF. The CDR3 DNA reads as TGTGCCAGCAGCTATTATACTGGCTACAATGAGCAGTTCTTC.

The rearrangement uses TRBV30 and TRBJ1-5; D possibly corresponds to TRBD1 (5 bases). The CDR3 has 12 residues. Per germline, CDR1 GTSNPN and CDR2 SVGIG (reference sequence). The ends were cut back, 1 base at V and 10 bases at J, with 11 bases in the middle. CDR3 bases: TGTGCCTGGAGTGCAAAGGGACTTCCCCAGCATTTT. Amino acids: CAWSAKGLPQHF.

V and J are TRBV9 and TRBJ1-2, with 8 positions matching TRBD1. The germline CDR1 and CDR2 sequences are SGDLS and YYNGEE. V lost 4 bases to trimming and J lost 1 base; unmatched junction nucleotides: 12. CDR3 length equals 17 residues. CDR3 in DNA: TGTGCCAGCAGCCCCCGGACAGGGAGAGGAGGTAACTATGGCTACACCTTC. Its protein is CASSPRTGRGGNYGYTF.

The V call is TRBV5-6, the J call TRBJ2-3; TRBD1 matches 11 bases. This CDR3 has 15 residues. V was clipped by 3 bases and J by 5 bases; unmatched bases: 5. Per the germline V gene, CDR1 is SGHDT and CDR2 is YYEEEE. The CDR3 reads CASSSTGTGGDTQYF. In nucleotides, the CDR3 is TGTGCCAGCAGCTCTACCGGGACAGGGGGAGATACGCAGTATTTT. Together with reference TRBV5-6 and TRBJ2-3, the CDR3 gives the full variable domain: DAGVTQSPTHLIKTRGQQVTLRCSPKSGHDTVSWYQQALGQGPQFIFQYYEEEERQRGNFPDRFSGHQFPNYSSELNVNALLLGDSALYLCASSSTGTGGDTQYFGPGTRLTVL.

This clone was detected a few times. The J gene is TRBJ1-1, the V gene TRBV30; no reliable D call. V was clipped by 1 base and J by 8 bases, with 8 bases between them. The CDR3 length is 11 residues. CDR1 is GTSNPN and CDR2 is SVGIG in the germline V gene (reference sequence). The CDR3 region has the DNA TGTGCCTGGAGTGGGAGCAGAGAAGCTTTCTTT. Amino acid sequence: CAWSGSREAFF.

The chain recombines TRBV28 with TRBJ2-2, with D possibly being TRBD2 (6 bases). Germline lookup yields CDR1 MDHEN and CDR2 SYDVKM. This CDR3 comprises 15 residues. The germline V and J ends were trimmed by 5 bases and 6 bases, with 16 bases remaining between them. Written as DNA, the CDR3 is TGTGCCAGCAGTCCCCGGGACTCCCCGGCCGGGGAGCTGTTTTTT. As protein: CASSPRDSPAGELFF.

V and J are TRBV5-1 and TRBJ2-4; possibly TRBD2 for D (6 bases). Trimming took off 3 bases at V and 1 base at J, with 14 bases between the two ends. Germline assignment: CDR1 SGHRS and CDR2 YFSETQ. This CDR3 is 16 amino acids long. The CDR3 region is CASSSGEGAAKNIQYF. In DNA form, the CDR3 reads TGCGCCAGCAGCTCGGGGGAAGGTGCGGCCAAAAACATTCAGTACTTC.

This CDR3 reads CASSIERGEQYF. The DNA for the CDR3 is TGTGCCAGTAGTATAGAGCGGGGCGAGCAGTACTTC. V is TRBV19 and J is TRBJ2-7; D may be TRBD2 (6 bases). CDR3 length: 12 amino acids. V lost 0 bases and J lost 6, with 6 bases in between. CDR1 and CDR2 from the germline V gene are LNHDA and SQIVND (reference sequence). Combining the CDR3 with reference TRBV19 and TRBJ2-7 gives the whole variable domain DGGITQSPKYLFRKEGQNVTLSCEQNLNHDAMYWYRQDPGQGLRLIYYSQIVNDFQKGDIAEGYSVSREKKESFPLTVTSAQKNPTAFYLCASSIERGEQYFGPGTRLTVT.

CDR3 coding DNA: TGTGCCAGCAGTGGGACCCAGACAGGGAATTCCAATCAGCCCCAGCATTTT. This encodes CASSGTQTGNSNQPQHF. This chain joins TRBV2 and TRBJ1-5, with 7 positions matching TRBD1. The V and J ends lost 4 bases and 3 bases, in that order; junction bases with no gene match: 12. Germline V gene lookup returns CDR1 SNHLY and CDR2 FYNNEI. This CDR3 region has 17 residues.

The rearrangement joins TRBV9 to TRBJ2-3; 8 nucleotides match TRBD2. The V gene's germline CDR1 is SGDLS and CDR2 YYNGEE. The CDR3 contains 20 residues. V shed 0 bases, J shed 2 bases, and the junction held 17 bases outside the gene matches. The chain's CDR3 is CASSVATAGGTPLDTDTQYF. In nucleotides, the CDR3 is TGTGCCAGCAGCGTAGCTACGGCGGGAGGAACACCCCTTGACACAGATACGCAGTATTTT.

V is TRBV4-2 and J is TRBJ2-6, with a tentative D call TRBD2 (6 bases). Germline V gene sequence: CDR1 LGHNA, CDR2 YNFKEQ. Trimming shortened V by 0 bases and J by 0 bases, and 15 bases separated the two germline ends. This CDR3 region has 19 residues. CDR3 sequence reads: CASSQDWTTTHSGANVLTF. The CDR3 coding sequence is TGTGCCAGCAGCCAAGATTGGACTACCACCCACTCTGGGGCCAACGTCCTGACTTTC.

CDR3 protein: CASRHPWTGGSDTQYF. DNA for the CDR3: TGTGCCAGCAGACATCCCTGGACAGGGGGTTCAGATACGCAGTATTTT. J is TRBJ2-3 and V is TRBV21-1; TRBD1 reflects the table's D call only, with no check against the DNA. TRBV21-1 is marked as a pseudogene. This CDR3 comprises 16 residues.

V gene TRBV2 combines with J gene TRBJ2-5; 8 bases are shared with TRBD1. Germline V gene data show CDR1 as SNHLY and CDR2 as FYNNEI. V shed 6 bases and J 4 bases; nucleotides not matched to a gene: 4. The length of the CDR3 is 13 residues. CDR3 in amino acids: CASRQGVRETQYF. The CDR3 coding sequence is TGTGCCAGCAGACAGGGGGTTCGAGAGACCCAGTACTTC.

This chain uses TRBV2 with TRBJ1-1; no definite D call. V was shortened by 10 bases and J by 1 base, with 19 bases between the two germline ends. The CDR3 is 15 residues long. Germline V gives CDR1 SNHLY, CDR2 FYNNEI. The CDR3 here is CANTYSGVGNTEAFF. The CDR3 DNA is TGTGCCAACACATACAGTGGTGTCGGGAACACTGAAGCTTTCTTT.

This clone has more than one count but fewer than ten. This chain uses TRBV30 with TRBJ1-5; a possible D gene is TRBD1 (6 bases). Germline V lookup: CDR1 GTSNPN, CDR2 SVGIG (reference sequence). Trimming stripped 1 base from V and 3 bases from J, with 7 bases between. The length of the CDR3 is 13 residues. The CDR3 reads CAWSGTVNQPQHF. The CDR3 region has the DNA TGTGCCTGGAGTGGGACAGTCAATCAGCCCCAGCATTTT.

The V gene is TRBV28, the J gene TRBJ1-2; no clear D gene. With 5 bases removed from V and 4 bases from J, the gap between germline ends came to 8 bases. This CDR3 has 12 residues. The germline V gene encodes CDR1 MDHEN and CDR2 SYDVKM. In DNA, the CDR3 is TGTGCCAGCAGTGGTGTACTCTATGGCTACACCTTC. Its translation is CASSGVLYGYTF.

The chain employs TRBV11-2 and TRBJ2-3; 7 nucleotides match TRBD1. V lost 4 bases, J lost 2 bases, and 9 bases stayed unmatched. Germline CDR1 SGHAT, CDR2 FQNNGV. The CDR3 is 16 amino acids. The CDR3 sequence is CASSSLGDSPTDTQYF. CDR3 bases: TGTGCCAGCAGCTCGTTAGGGGACAGCCCCACAGATACGCAGTATTTT.

The CDR3 nucleotides read TGTGCCAGCAGCTTACAAGGACTGAGTGAGGGCGGCTACACCTTC. This encodes CASSLQGLSEGGYTF. This rearrangement joins TRBV7-6 to TRBJ1-2; D remains unclear. The CDR3 runs 15 residues. The ends were cut back, 2 bases at V and 8 bases at J, with 18 bases in the middle. Per germline, CDR1 SGHVS and CDR2 FNYEAQ.

The genes are TRBV30 and TRBJ1-3; no definite D call. V was shortened by 5 bases and J by 1 base, with 6 bases between the two germline ends. The CDR3 spans 12 residues. CDR1 GTSNPN and CDR2 SVGIG come from the germline V gene (reference sequence). The CDR3 protein is CAWGLSGNTIYF. The CDR3, as DNA: TGTGCCTGGGGGCTGTCTGGAAACACCATATATTTT. Full variable domain (remainder filled in from reference TRBV30 and TRBJ1-3): SQTIHQWPATLVQPVGSPLSLECTVEGTSNPNLYWYRQAAGRGLQLLFYSVGIGQISSEVPQNLSASRPQDRQFILSSKKLLLSDSGFYLCAWGLSGNTIYFGEGSWLTVV.

This clone appeared a few times. The rearrangement uses TRBV5-1 and TRBJ2-3; 7 nucleotides agree with TRBD2. Germline lookup yields CDR1 SGHRS and CDR2 YFSETQ. This CDR3 is 15 amino acids long. V shed 4 bases, J shed 2 bases, and the junction held 7 bases outside the gene matches. For the CDR3, the DNA is TGCGCCAGCAGCGCCCGCCTAGCGGACACAGATACGCAGTATTTT. Amino acids: CASSARLADTDTQYF.

V gene TRBV21-1 combines with J gene TRBJ2-7; TRBD1, the table's D call, lacks a check against the DNA. TRBV21-1 is recorded as a pseudogene. The CDR3 covers 16 residues. The CDR3 region is CASSPGTGGKTYEQYF. CDR3 DNA sequence: TGTGCCAGCAGCCCCGGGACAGGGGGAAAGACCTACGAGCAGTACTTC.

This chain links TRBV5-1 with TRBJ2-3; possibly TRBD1 for D (6 bases). The CDR3 has 13 amino acids. V lost 4 bases, J lost 4 bases, and 10 bases lay in between. Germline V gene lookup returns CDR1 SGHRS and CDR2 YFSETQ. CDR3 coding DNA: TGCGCCAGCAGCGGGGGCGGCGCAGATACGCAGTATTTT. Translated: CASSGGGADTQYF.

This clone has only a few counts. This chain joins TRBV27 and TRBJ2-3, with 7 bases matching TRBD1. The germline gives CDR1 MNHEY, CDR2 SMNVEV (reference sequence). The CDR3 totals 15 residues. J was trimmed by 2 bases and V by 3 bases; bases with no gene match: 5. Here the CDR3 DNA reads TGTGCCAGCAGTTTTACAGGGGTAAACACAGATACGCAGTATTTT. Amino acids: CASSFTGVNTDTQYF.

The rearrangement links TRBV10-1 to TRBJ2-7, with 7 nucleotides matching TRBD2. V trimming: 10 bases; J trimming: 5 bases; junction bases outside the gene matches: 11. The germline V gene has CDR1 WNHNN and CDR2 SYGVQD (reference sequence). This CDR3 is built from 13 residues. The CDR3, as DNA: TGCGCCACCAAGCGGGGCCCCGCTGACGAGCAGTACTTC. Its translation: CATKRGPADEQYF.

This clone occurred a few times. The chain uses TRBV4-2 and TRBJ2-2; 10 bases are a match to TRBD2. The V and J ends lost 5 bases and 0 bases, in that order; junction bases with no gene match: 9. Germline CDR1 reads LGHNA; CDR2 reads YNFKEQ. The CDR3 spans 18 residues. The DNA for the CDR3 is TGTGCCAGCAGCATGCGGACTAGCGGAACTGCGAACACCGGGGAGCTGTTTTTT. It encodes CASSMRTSGTANTGELFF.